A single sample is the source of the 23 T cell receptor beta chains below, sequenced in a study of T cells and Merkel cell carcinoma outcomes. Libraries were prepared by immunoSEQ multiplex PCR; TCRdb keeps only in-frame clonotypes and omits some of them. The table includes about 2,100 clones, just under 95% detected once. The material sequenced was tumor tissue from Merkel cell carcinoma. Receptors originate from a human donor with Merkel cell carcinoma.

V and J are TRBV15 and TRBJ2-7; the D is unclear. Trimming removed 3 bases from V and 6 bases from J, with 12 bases in between. Germline V gene data show CDR1 as LNHNV and CDR2 as YYDKDF (reference sequence). This CDR3 has 13 residues. CDR3: CATSSSRVGEQYF. The CDR3 DNA follows: TGTGCCACCAGCAGTTCTAGGGTGGGCGAGCAGTACTTC. The whole variable domain, remainder taken from reference TRBV15 and TRBJ2-7, is DAMVIQNPRYQVTQFGKPVTLSCSQTLNHNVMYWYQQKSSQAPKLLFHYYDKDFNNEADTPDNFQSRRPNTSFCFLDIRSPGLGDTAMYLCATSSSRVGEQYFGPGTRLTVT.

The V call is TRBV5-1, the J call TRBJ2-7; 8 nucleotides match TRBD1. V was pared by 0 bases and J by 6 bases, with 29 bases of the junction left unmatched. CDR3 length: 22 residues. Germline CDR1 and CDR2: SGHRS and YFSETQ. The CDR3 here is CASSLGLIGQGKEPMVPGEQYF. DNA of the CDR3: TGCGCCAGCAGCTTGGGCCTCATCGGACAGGGAAAGGAACCTATGGTGCCGGGCGAGCAGTACTTC.

The DNA for the CDR3 is TGTGCCAGCAGCTTGGAGCGGGGGGCAGGGGTAGAGACCCAGTACTTC. As protein: CASSLERGAGVETQYF. This rearrangement joins TRBV5-6 to TRBJ2-5, with 9 bases identical to TRBD2. V shed 0 bases and J 4 bases; nucleotides not matched to a gene: 7. This CDR3 contains 16 residues. CDR1 SGHDT and CDR2 YYEEEE come from the germline V gene.

This clone was picked up one time. The genes are TRBV5-1 and TRBJ2-3, with D unresolved. The ends were cut back, 0 bases at V and 6 bases at J, with 14 bases in the middle. Germline CDR1 is SGHRS and CDR2 is YFSETQ. The CDR3 has 15 residues. CDR3 bases: TGCGCCAGCAGCTTGGAACACAGAGAGTACGATACGCAGTATTTT. It yields the protein CASSLEHREYDTQYF.

The CDR3 spells CASSIQGARGYTF. DNA for the CDR3: TGTGCCAGCAGCATCCAGGGGGCGCGAGGCTACACCTTC. The gene calls are TRBV28 and TRBJ1-2; 8 bases match TRBD1. This CDR3 contains 13 residues. Germline-derived CDR1 and CDR2 are MDHEN and SYDVKM. J was trimmed by 8 bases and V by 6 bases; bases with no gene match: 8.

The chain is built from TRBV9 and TRBJ2-5, with D possibly called TRBD1 or TRBD2 (6 bases each). This CDR3 is 12 amino acids long. CDR1 is SGDLS, CDR2 YYNGEE, per germline. The germline V and J ends were trimmed by 3 bases and 11 bases, with 14 bases remaining between them. The CDR3 is CASSETRGEQYF. The CDR3 nucleotides read TGTGCCAGCAGCGAGACTAGGGGGGAGCAGTACTTC.

This clone showed up just once. The gene calls are TRBV4-1 and TRBJ2-5; unclear D gene. Trimming removed 1 base from V and 1 base from J, with 10 bases in between. Germline-derived CDR1 and CDR2 are MGHRA and YSYEKL. CDR3 length: 15 residues. CDR3 in amino acids: CASSQVGSTQETQYF. The CDR3 nucleotides read TGCGCCAGCAGCCAAGTCGGCAGCACCCAAGAGACCCAGTACTTC.

This clone occurred once. V gene TRBV7-6 combines with J gene TRBJ2-3; the match to TRBD2 covers 8 bases. The V and J ends lost 0 bases and 4 bases, in that order; junction bases with no gene match: 12. From germline, CDR1 is SGHVS and CDR2 FNYEAQ. The CDR3 is made up of 18 amino acids. The CDR3 DNA reads as TGTGCCAGCAGCTTAGCTGGCGGGGGGACCGGGGGCCCAGATACGCAGTATTTT. This sequence encodes CASSLAGGGTGGPDTQYF.

The chain carries TRBV18 and TRBJ2-5; possible D gene TRBD2, 5 bases. The CDR3 is 16 amino acids. Trimming removed 3 bases at V and 5 bases at J, with 19 bases between. Germline V lookup: CDR1 KGHSH, CDR2 LQKENI. CDR3 loop: CASSPRTVTQEETQYF. The CDR3 DNA reads TGTGCCAGCTCACCCCGGACTGTTACTCAGGAGGAGACCCAGTACTTC.

The chain couples TRBV11-2 to TRBJ2-2; D gene unclear. Germline V gene sequence: CDR1 SGHAT, CDR2 FQNNGV. This CDR3 contains 13 residues. Trimming shortened V by 6 bases and J by 6 bases, and 11 bases separated the two germline ends. The CDR3 spells CASRAVRAGELFF. The CDR3 DNA follows: TGTGCCAGCAGGGCCGTACGTGCCGGGGAGCTGTTTTTT.

V gene TRBV27 combines with J gene TRBJ1-1; D not certain. Between the trimmed V and J ends, which lost 5 bases and 1 base, there was a span of 8 bases. The CDR3 spans 13 residues. Germline V lookup: CDR1 MNHEY, CDR2 SMNVEV (reference sequence). CDR3 loop: CASSLLSNTEAFF. Written as DNA, the CDR3 is TGTGCCAGCAGTCTGCTGTCGAACACTGAAGCTTTCTTT.

Regarding this clone: Germline is not matched at one junction end, which may reflect a read error. The genes are TRBV2 and TRBJ2-3; weak D call: TRBD2 (6 bases). Per the germline V gene, CDR1 is SNHLY and CDR2 is FYNNEI. The CDR3 covers 13 residues. The CDR3 DNA sequence: TGTGCCAGCAGGTGGGAGGCCACAGATAAGCAGTATTTT. As protein: CASRWEATDKQYF.

The chain couples TRBV28 to TRBJ1-2; the D is unclear. Germline V lookup: CDR1 MDHEN, CDR2 SYDVKM. The CDR3 sequence is 13 residues long. V gave up 3 bases and J gave up 5 bases, with 10 bases separating them. The CDR3 protein is CASSFPARYGYTF. As DNA, the CDR3 is TGTGCCAGCAGTTTCCCGGCCCGGTATGGCTACACCTTC.

The chain uses TRBV19 and TRBJ2-7; 7 bases line up with TRBD1. The CDR3 length is 13 residues. Germline V gene sequence: CDR1 LNHDA, CDR2 SQIVND (reference sequence). Losses at the gene ends were 5 bases for V and 3 bases for J; bases not matched to a gene: 4. In DNA, the CDR3 is TGTGCCAGTAGTTTGACAGGGAGCTACGAGCAGTACTTC. This translates into CASSLTGSYEQYF.

Only a few counts were recorded for this clone. J is TRBJ2-7 and V is TRBV21-1; TRBD1 was called by the table and not checked on the DNA. TRBV21-1 is reported as a pseudogene. This CDR3 is built from 16 residues. The DNA for the CDR3 is TGTGCCAGCAGCAGGGAAGCCGGGACACTATCCTACGAGCAGTACTTC. Translation: CASSREAGTLSYEQYF.

The CDR3 here is CASSRLDTGALHGANVLTF. As DNA, the CDR3 is TGTGCCAGTAGTCGATTGGATACAGGGGCTCTTCATGGGGCCAACGTCCTGACTTTC. This chain joins TRBV19 and TRBJ2-6; 7 bases map to TRBD1. This CDR3 comprises 19 residues. V shed 5 bases and J 3 bases; nucleotides not matched to a gene: 16. Germline V gene lookup returns CDR1 LNHDA and CDR2 SQIVND (reference sequence).

The chain is built from TRBV9 and TRBJ2-7; 11 nucleotides align to TRBD2. V lost 4 bases to trimming and J lost 4 bases; unmatched junction nucleotides: 7. Germline CDR1 is SGDLS and CDR2 is YYNGEE. The CDR3 sequence is 15 residues long. CDR3 in amino acids: CASSQTSGIPYEQYF. Written as DNA, the CDR3 is TGTGCCAGCAGCCAGACTAGCGGGATCCCTTACGAGCAGTACTTC.

This chain links TRBV7-6 with TRBJ2-3, with 10 bases fitting TRBD1. CDR3 length equals 14 residues. Per germline, CDR1 SGHVS and CDR2 FNYEAQ. With V trimmed by 3 bases and J by 7 bases, 4 bases remained unmatched. CDR3 bases: TGTGCCAGCAGCTTGACAGGGGGCACGAATACGCAGTATTTT. It codes for CASSLTGGTNTQYF.

The V and J genes are TRBV2 and TRBJ2-7, with 10 bases identical to TRBD1. The V and J ends lost 5 bases and 1 base, in that order; junction bases with no gene match: 8. CDR3 size: 16 residues. In germline, CDR1 is SNHLY, CDR2 FYNNEI. Here the CDR3 reads CASSPGVGQGSYEQYF. The DNA for the CDR3 is TGTGCCAGCAGTCCCGGGGTGGGACAGGGGTCCTACGAGCAGTACTTC.

This chain connects TRBV11-1 to TRBJ1-1, with 9 bases aligning to TRBD1. This CDR3 has 15 residues. The V gene's germline CDR1 is SGHAT and CDR2 FQDESV (reference sequence). The junction had 3 bases not matched to a gene; V was cut back by 0 bases and J by 4 bases. Here the CDR3 DNA reads TGTGCCAGCAGCTTAGCCGGGACAGGGAGCACTGAAGCTTTCTTT. Its protein is CASSLAGTGSTEAFF.

V is TRBV6-4 and J is TRBJ1-2; 7 bases match TRBD1. This CDR3 comprises 14 residues. V trimming: 4 bases; J trimming: 9 bases; junction bases outside the gene matches: 11. Per the germline V gene, CDR1 is MRHNA and CDR2 is SNTAGT. CDR3 sequence (DNA): TGTGCCAGCAGTGGCACCGGGACAGCCCTTCGCTACACCTTC. The encoded protein is CASSGTGTALRYTF.

The chain is built from TRBV6-6 and TRBJ2-1, with 10 positions matching TRBD1. V gave up 6 bases and J gave up 10 bases; unmatched junction bases: 12. The CDR3 loop spans 15 amino acids. Germline lookup yields CDR1 MNHNY and CDR2 SVGAGI (reference sequence). CDR3 DNA: TGTGCCAGCAGCCGGGGACAGGGGTACGGGGGGGAGCAGTTCTTC. It codes for CASSRGQGYGGEQFF.

The rearrangement uses TRBV10-3 and TRBJ2-7; 8 bases are shared with TRBD1. V shed 3 bases, J shed 5 bases, and the junction held 6 bases outside the gene matches. CDR3 length equals 14 residues. Germline V gene data show CDR1 as ENHRY and CDR2 as SYGVKD. In DNA, the CDR3 is TGTGCCATCAGTGACGTCGGACAGGGCGACGAGCAGTACTTC. Its translation is CAISDVGQGDEQYF.